This T cell receptor beta chain comes out of a study of T cells after yellow fever vaccination. Study-wide context: Fractions of low cell number were prepared using SMART-Seq v4 Ultra Low Input.

Notes on the study in general: Shared CD4/CD8 clonotypes were a small share, likely from convergent recombination. Researchers cautioned that FACS-sorted repertoires could harbor abundant clonotypes contaminating from the bulk population.

This clonotype was counted between two and nine times. Its antigen remains unknown. The CDR3 is made up of 15 amino acids. The V and J ends lost 0 bases and 3 bases respectively, with 9 bases between them. Germline V gene data show CDR1 as SGHRS and CDR2 as YFSETQ. The authors made TCR cDNA by 5'RACE template switching, adding a universal primer site and UMIs. From the 5' RACE reads, TCRdb called clonotypes with MiXCR, one entry per CDR3 protein. The profile shows 300,000 or so distinct CDR3 sequences, roughly 9% of them singletons. Source: CD4+ T cells sorted from PBMCs, taken 5 days after the yellow fever booster vaccination. The chain employs TRBV5-1 and TRBJ2-2; D is ambiguous. The sequence came from a man younger than 35 who received the YFV17D yellow fever vaccine. The chain's CDR3 is CASSLVGTDTGELFF. As DNA, the CDR3 is TGCGCCAGCAGCTTGGTCGGCACCGACACCGGGGAGCTGTTTTTT.